What follows are 15 T cell receptor beta chains derived from one specimen sequenced in a study of T cells after somatic rescue of genetic block. The assay was immunoSEQ multiplex PCR, and TCRdb's table has in-frame clones only and misses some. This sample yields 110,000 or so clones, of which 90% to 95% are seen a single time; 1.4% belongs to the top ten. Sequencing input: peripheral blood mononuclear cells (PBMCs). The receptors originated from a woman younger than 35.

This clone was observed a few times. This sequence joins TRBV11-3 and TRBJ1-6; D is undetermined. The germline CDR1 and CDR2 sequences are SGHNT and YENEEA. The CDR3 is made up of 15 amino acids. Trimming removed 5 bases from V and 9 bases from J, with 17 bases in between. CDR3 DNA sequence: TGTGCCAGCAGCCCACGGGCAGGCTTGATTTCACCCCTCCACTTT. Translating it yields CASSPRAGLISPLHF.

This chain joins TRBV30 and TRBJ1-1; D gene unclear. Trimming shortened V by 5 bases and J by 3 bases, and 13 bases separated the two germline ends. CDR1 is GTSNPN, CDR2 SVGIG, per germline (reference sequence). CDR3 length: 13 residues. CDR3 sequence (DNA): TGTGCCTGGGGGAAAGGGTTCCACACTGAAGCTTTCTTT. Encoded protein: CAWGKGFHTEAFF.

The gene calls are TRBV11-3 and TRBJ1-6; D is uncertain. The CDR3 runs 13 residues. Between the trimmed V and J ends, which lost 5 bases and 7 bases, there was a span of 9 bases. Germline V CDR1 and CDR2: SGHNT, YENEEA. CDR3 region: CASSLSLNSPLHF. The DNA for the CDR3 is TGTGCCAGCAGCCTCTCACTGAATTCACCCCTCCACTTT.

The CDR3 bases are TGTGCCAGCAGCCAACTAGCGGGGGCCGGGGAGCTGTTTTTT. Translation gives CASSQLAGAGELFF. V usage is TRBV14 and J usage is TRBJ2-2; 10 nucleotides line up with TRBD2. J gave up 6 bases and V 2 bases, and 0 bases lay outside the gene matches. This CDR3 is built from 14 residues. CDR1 is SGHDN, CDR2 FVKESK, per germline.

The chain uses TRBV7-2 and TRBJ2-1; D uncertain. The germline V and J ends were trimmed by 2 bases and 3 bases, with 8 bases remaining between them. Looked up from germline, CDR1 is SGHTA and CDR2 is FQGNSA. The CDR3 is made up of 14 amino acids. CDR3 DNA sequence: TGTGCCAGCAGCTTAAGGGTGATCTACAATGAGCAGTTCTTC. Translating it yields CASSLRVIYNEQFF.

This CDR3 is CASSLGGTSGANVLTF. The CDR3 region has the DNA TGTGCCAGCAGCTTAGGCGGGACCTCTGGGGCCAACGTCCTGACTTTC. The chain uses TRBV7-9 and TRBJ2-6; D might be TRBD2 (6 bases). The length of the CDR3 is 16 residues. Germline loops: CDR1 SEHNR, CDR2 FQNEAQ (reference sequence). V was clipped by 1 base and J by 0 bases, with 7 bases between them.

J is TRBJ2-1 and V is TRBV5-1; 12 nucleotides match TRBD2. This CDR3 comprises 15 residues. The V gene's germline CDR1 is SGHRS and CDR2 YFSETQ. With V trimmed by 2 bases and J by 6 bases, 3 bases remained unmatched. Written as DNA, the CDR3 is TGCGCCAGCAGCTTTGGACTAGCGGGAACCAATGAGCAGTTCTTC. This encodes CASSFGLAGTNEQFF.

The chain uses TRBV7-2 and TRBJ2-5; perhaps TRBD1 as D (5 bases). V lost 3 bases and J lost 1, with 9 bases in between. CDR1 SGHTA and CDR2 FQGNSA come from the germline V gene. This CDR3 has 14 amino acids. The CDR3 loop is CASSFQGGQETQYF. CDR3 coding DNA: TGTGCCAGCAGCTTTCAGGGCGGCCAAGAGACCCAGTACTTC.

This clone was observed once. Here the CDR3 reads CASSSLSDRVSNEQYF. The DNA of the CDR3 is TGTGCCAGCAGCTCATTATCTGACAGGGTGTCTAACGAGCAGTACTTC. The V and J genes are TRBV5-4 and TRBJ2-7; 7 nucleotides line up with TRBD1. The ends lost 3 bases at V and 5 bases at J; junction bases unmatched: 14. In germline, CDR1 is SGHNT, CDR2 YYREEE (reference sequence). The CDR3 consists of 16 residues.

The genes are TRBV28 and TRBJ1-1, with 8 bases fitting TRBD1. V gave up 7 bases and J gave up 5 bases; unmatched junction bases: 9. The CDR3 is 14 residues long. Germline V lookup: CDR1 MDHEN, CDR2 SYDVKM. The CDR3 spells CASTIDRGRTEAFF. The CDR3 DNA is TGTGCCAGCACTATAGACAGGGGTCGGACTGAAGCTTTCTTT. Filled out from reference TRBV28 and TRBJ1-1, the complete variable domain reads DVKVTQSSRYLVKRTGEKVFLECVQDMDHENMFWYRQDPGLGLRLIYFSYDVKMKEKGDIPEGYSVSREKKERFSLILESASTNQTSMYLCASTIDRGRTEAFFGQGTRLTVV.

The chain carries TRBV18 and TRBJ2-3, with 10 bases matching TRBD1. This CDR3 has 15 residues. The germline V gene has CDR1 KGHSH and CDR2 LQKENI. V shed 3 bases and J 4 bases; nucleotides not matched to a gene: 4. The CDR3 protein is CASSPRTGGADTQYF. The DNA of the CDR3 is TGTGCCAGCTCACCCCGGACAGGGGGAGCAGATACGCAGTATTTT. The full variable domain, in which reference TRBV18 and TRBJ2-3 provide the parts outside the CDR3, is NAGVMQNPRHLVRRRGQEARLRCSPMKGHSHVYWYRQLPEEGLKFMVYLQKENIIDESGMPKERFSAEFPKEGPSILRIQQVVRGDSAAYFCASSPRTGGADTQYFGPGTRLTVL.

CDR3 nucleotides: TGCGCCAGCAGCCTATTTTCTCGGACTAGCGGGGGCAATGAGCAGTTCTTC. It is translated as CASSLFSRTSGGNEQFF. V usage is TRBV4-3 and J usage is TRBJ2-1; 13 positions match TRBD2. CDR1 and CDR2 (germline): LGHNA, YSLEER. The CDR3 has 17 residues. V dropped 4 bases and J dropped 6; count of bases not matched to a gene: 9.

The V and J genes are TRBV9 and TRBJ2-2; D possibly uses TRBD1 or TRBD2 (6 bases each). CDR3 length equals 17 residues. Between the trimmed V and J ends, which lost 4 bases and 2 bases, there was a span of 18 bases. Germline V CDR1 and CDR2: SGDLS, YYNGEE. CDR3 amino acids: CASSPGPGALNTGELFF. In DNA form, the CDR3 reads TGTGCCAGCAGCCCAGGGCCGGGGGCACTCAACACCGGGGAGCTGTTTTTT.

This chain uses TRBV5-1 with TRBJ1-4; 7 bases align to TRBD1. The CDR3 consists of 14 residues. CDR1 and CDR2 (germline): SGHRS, YFSETQ. Germline trimming cut 2 bases from V and 7 bases from J; bases unmatched to any gene: 5. The chain's CDR3 is CASSFEGAAEKLFF. CDR3 coding DNA: TGCGCCAGCAGCTTTGAGGGGGCCGCTGAAAAACTGTTTTTT.

V usage is TRBV7-8 and J usage is TRBJ2-7; 8 positions match TRBD2. The CDR3 is 13 residues long. Looked up from germline, CDR1 is SGHVS and CDR2 is FQNEAQ. After removal of 5 bases from V and 6 bases from J, the junction contained 6 bases not matched to a gene. In nucleotides, the CDR3 is TGTGCCAGCAGCGCGGGGGGTTCTCCCGAGCAGTACTTC. Residues: CASSAGGSPEQYF.